The following is a TCR beta chain sequence with its context. Its target is unknown. The data originate from a study of T cells after yellow fever vaccination. TCRdb re-called the 5' RACE reads with MiXCR, one entry per CDR3 protein. The sample shows some 300,000 distinct CDR3 sequences, approximately 10% of them seen only once. Study results and limitations: Subsequent to the booster, the majority of primary-vaccination clones reappeared (96% CD4, around 90% CD8).

Germline values: CDR1 SGHDN, CDR2 FVKESK. CDR3 length equals 17 residues. V lost 1 base and J lost 0, with 14 bases in between. The material was CD4+ T cells sorted from PBMCs, obtained 5 days after the yellow fever booster vaccination. This clonotype was sampled from a young man who received the YFV17D yellow fever vaccine. V gene TRBV14 combines with J gene TRBJ2-3, with D possibly matching TRBD1 (6 bases). CDR3 region: CASSQVRTADSTDTQYF. The CDR3 DNA follows: TGTGCCAGCAGCCAAGTTAGGACAGCAGATAGCACAGATACGCAGTATTTT.